What follows describes a single T cell receptor (beta chain). Antigen unknown. The record originates from a study of monozygotic twins with inflammatory bowel disease. Via template switching, UMIs carrying a 6-nucleotide sample barcode were introduced. Two rounds of nested PCR, of about 17 and 10 cycles, were run on TCRalpha and TCRbeta cDNA. TCRdb derives one entry per CDR3 protein from the 5' RACE reads, leaving out DNA. Its table records approximately 300,000 distinct CDR3 sequences. The study, taken as a whole, reports: Nothing supported a single strong signal or clonotype that was associated with IBD.

The receptor comes from a human donor with ulcerative colitis or Crohn's disease, or a healthy co-twin of an affected twin (not recorded which). Sequences were obtained from blood.

The CDR3 here is CATSRDVETQYF. This chain links TRBV15 with TRBJ2-5. Germline loops: CDR1 LNHNV, CDR2 YYDKDF (reference sequence). This CDR3 has 12 amino acids.